This is a list of T cell receptor beta chains from one sample in a study of long-term antiretroviral therapy in people with HIV. Sequencing was performed with immunoSEQ multiplex PCR; in TCRdb, only in-frame clones are kept and a portion is missing. Of approximately 25,000 clones in the sample, 85% to 90% are singletons; the top ten hold under 5.5%. The sample here was unsorted PBMCs, taken about 4.3 years after starting antiretroviral therapy. The receptor source for this set is a man aged 25 to 45 with HIV. Each CDR3 is given with its conserved first and last residue. A D gene is named only where the DNA matches it firmly. Size values are once, few and many counts, or a class for expanded clones, and some rows have none.

j_call clone_size d_call v_call cdr3_length cdr3_aa cdr3_nt
TRBJ1-1 - - TRBV9 14 CASSVGDTNTEAFF TGTGCCAGCAGCGTTGGGGACACCAACACTGAAGCTTTCTTT
TRBJ2-2 - - TRBV7-3 17 CASSSPGRMLYTGELFF TGTGCCAGCAGCTCACCGGGACGGATGCTCTACACCGGGGAGCTGTTTTTT
TRBJ1-2 - - TRBV7-9 12 CASSQPTPGYTF TGTGCCAGCAGCCAACCGACGCCAGGCTACACCTTC
TRBJ2-1 - TRBD2 TRBV5-4 18 CASSLGSSGWSSYNEQFF TGTGCCAGCAGCTTGGGTTCTAGCGGGTGGAGCTCCTACAATGAGCAGTTCTTC
TRBJ2-5 - - TRBV7-9 13 CASSLDGQETQYF TGTGCCAGCAGCTTAGATGGACAAGAGACCCAGTACTTC
TRBJ1-1 - - TRBV19 14 CASTEQGGGTEAFF TGTGCCAGTACAGAGCAGGGAGGCGGCACTGAAGCTTTCTTT
TRBJ2-5 - - TRBV7-2 14 CASSLMYHEEIQYF TGTGCCAGCAGCTTAATGTATCACGAAGAGATCCAGTACTTC
TRBJ2-5 - TRBD2 TRBV11-2 18 CASSTGLAGALLWETQYF TGTGCCAGCAGCACGGGACTAGCGGGGGCGCTGCTTTGGGAGACCCAGTACTTC
TRBJ1-2 - - TRBV7-2 16 CASSLETKERLYGYTF TGTGCCAGCAGCTTAGAGACGAAAGAACGACTTTATGGCTACACCTTC
TRBJ1-2 - - TRBV7-2 15 CASSLLRGSLYGYTF TGTGCCAGCAGCTTATTGAGGGGCAGCCTCTATGGCTACACCTTC
TRBJ1-1 - - TRBV9 14 CASTYGGSDTEAFF TGTGCCAGCACTTACGGGGGAAGCGACACTGAAGCTTTCTTT
TRBJ2-1 - TRBD2 TRBV4-3 16 CASSQDLQRGYNEQFF TGCGCCAGCAGCCAAGATCTCCAGCGGGGGTACAATGAGCAGTTCTTC
TRBJ1-6 few TRBD1 TRBV25-1 16 CASSEYGTESNSPLHF TGTGCCAGCAGTGAATACGGGACAGAGAGTAATTCACCCCTCCACTTT
TRBJ2-1 - TRBD2 TRBV9 15 CASSVVAGGFNEQFF TGTGCCAGCAGCGTAGTAGCGGGAGGGTTCAATGAGCAGTTCTTC
TRBJ1-1 - - TRBV5-1 14 CASSLGTENTEAFF TGCGCCAGCAGCTTAGGGACGGAGAACACTGAAGCTTTCTTT